Listed here are 20 T cell receptor beta chains from one sample, sequenced in a study of T cell responses to AZD1222 COVID-19 vaccine. TCRdb's copy holds only in-frame clones and misses some; the assay was immunoSEQ multiplex PCR. The table includes fewer than 50,000 clones, about three quarters detected once. The sequenced sample was peripheral blood, obtained on day 0 of AZD1222 vaccination. The receptors come from an adult in good health.

The chain is built from TRBV10-3 and TRBJ2-2; possibly TRBD1 for D (6 bases). The CDR3 runs to 19 residues. Germline V gene sequence: CDR1 ENHRY, CDR2 SYGVKD. V lost 3 bases to trimming and J lost 5 bases, with 25 bases between them. The CDR3 DNA sequence: TGTGCCATCAGTGACATCAGAGACAGAGGGTTAACAGGGACCGGGGAGCTGTTTTTT. Translating gives CAISDIRDRGLTGTGELFF.

The chain couples TRBV5-1 to TRBJ1-3, with no clear D. CDR3 length: 15 residues. The germline gives CDR1 SGHRS, CDR2 YFSETQ. V was pared by 0 bases and J by 0 bases, with 7 bases between. Here the CDR3 DNA reads TGCGCCAGCAGCTTGGAGGTGGCCTCTGGAAACACCATATATTTT. It yields the protein CASSLEVASGNTIYF.

The CDR3 loop is CASSSWGRNQPQHF. The CDR3 DNA sequence: TGTGCCAGCAGTTCCTGGGGGCGCAATCAGCCCCAGCATTTT. The chain has TRBV6-2 or TRBV6-3 and TRBJ1-5, with D possibly TRBD1 on 6 matching bases. The V gene's germline CDR1 is MNHEY and CDR2 SVGEGT. The CDR3 sequence is 14 residues long. The ends were cut back, 4 bases at V and 2 bases at J, with 9 bases in the middle.

V usage is TRBV7-8 and J usage is TRBJ2-3; TRBD1 might be the D (5 bases). The V end was cut by 5 bases, the J end by 3 bases, with 15 bases between. There are 15 residues in the CDR3. Germline V gene data show CDR1 as SGHVS and CDR2 as FQNEAQ. The CDR3 sequence: CASSLKGAITDTQYF. CDR3 nucleotides: TGTGCCAGCAGCCTCAAAGGGGCGATAACAGATACGCAGTATTTT.

Only one count was recorded for this clone. The rearrangement uses TRBV6-5 and TRBJ1-1, with 7 bases that match TRBD1. The J segment lost 5 bases and the V segment lost 5 bases, leaving 11 bases of the junction unmatched. CDR3 length: 15 amino acids. CDR1 is MNHEY and CDR2 is SVGAGI in the germline V gene. The CDR3 loop is CASSRGGPAETEAFF. CDR3 bases: TGTGCCAGCAGTCGAGGGGGCCCAGCCGAAACTGAAGCTTTCTTT.

The V and J genes are TRBV6-5 and TRBJ1-1, with D possibly matching TRBD1 (6 bases). Germline V gives CDR1 MNHEY, CDR2 SVGAGI. V dropped 4 bases and J dropped 7 bases, with 16 bases sitting between them. The CDR3 covers 14 residues. The CDR3, as DNA: TGTGCCAGCAGTTTCCGGGTGGACAGCCATGAAGCTTTCTTT. This encodes CASSFRVDSHEAFF.

The V and J genes are TRBV2 and TRBJ2-1; D is unclear. The ends were cut back, 3 bases at V and 5 bases at J, with 5 bases in the middle. CDR3 length: 12 amino acids. CDR1 is SNHLY and CDR2 is FYNNEI in the germline V gene. The CDR3 here is CASSEQNNEQFF. The CDR3 DNA sequence: TGTGCCAGCAGTGAGCAGAACAATGAGCAGTTCTTC.

The chain is built from TRBV7-9 and TRBJ2-5; TRBD1 aligns across 7 bases. The CDR3 has 13 amino acids. Germline V lookup: CDR1 SEHNR, CDR2 FQNEAQ (reference sequence). Trimming at V came to 3 bases and at J to 4 bases, leaving 2 bases not matched to a gene. CDR3 loop: CASSLGQIETQYF. In DNA, the CDR3 is TGTGCCAGCAGCTTGGGACAGATAGAGACCCAGTACTTC.

This chain links TRBV18 with TRBJ2-3, with D possibly being TRBD1 or TRBD2 (5 bases each). Trimming cost V 1 base and J 4 bases, with 9 bases left between them. CDR1 KGHSH and CDR2 LQKENI come from the germline V gene. The CDR3 runs to 14 residues. The CDR3 protein is CASSPLRGADTQYF. The CDR3 DNA reads as TGTGCCAGCTCACCACTTCGAGGGGCAGATACGCAGTATTTT.

This rearrangement joins TRBV2 to TRBJ2-7; possible D gene TRBD2, 6 bases. There are 11 residues in the CDR3. Deletions cut 8 bases from V and 3 bases from J, with 8 bases between. The germline V gene has CDR1 SNHLY and CDR2 FYNNEI. The CDR3 here is CASDGSYEQYF. CDR3 sequence (DNA): TGTGCCAGCGACGGGAGCTACGAGCAGTACTTC.

Concerning this clone: One junction end disagrees with the germline gene, perhaps due to a read error. This chain joins TRBV6-1 and TRBJ2-6, with D perhaps assigned TRBD1 or TRBD2 (5 bases each). The CDR3 is 16 residues long. Germline V gene data show CDR1 as MNHNS and CDR2 as SASEGT. The chain's CDR3 is CASSVEGLSGANVLTF. The CDR3 DNA is TGTGCCAGTAGTGTCGAGGGGCTCTCTGGGGCCAACGTCCTGACTTTC.

The table lists this clone with a count of one. The J gene is TRBJ1-3, the V gene TRBV12-5; D not resolved. CDR3 length: 14 residues. Looked up from germline, CDR1 is LGHNT and CDR2 is FRNRAP. V was clipped by 0 bases and J by 8 bases, with 11 bases between them. DNA for the CDR3: TGTGCTAGTGGTTTGGTACGTGGCCTTGACACCATATATTTT. As protein: CASGLVRGLDTIYF.

The V gene is TRBV3-1 (or the pseudogene TRBV3-2), the J gene TRBJ2-1; D is undetermined. Trimming removed 0 bases at V and 6 bases at J, with 9 bases between. The germline gives CDR1 LGHDT, CDR2 YNNKEL (reference sequence). CDR3 length: 14 amino acids. The CDR3 spells CASSQDRQSNEQFF. The CDR3 DNA is TGTGCCAGCAGCCAAGATAGGCAGAGCAATGAGCAGTTCTTC.

V gene TRBV4-2 combines with J gene TRBJ2-7; D is tentatively TRBD1 or TRBD2 (6 bases each). The CDR3 has 14 residues. The germline CDR1 and CDR2 sequences are LGHNA and YNFKEQ. The ends were cut back, 0 bases at V and 10 bases at J, with 16 bases in the middle. The CDR3: CASSQDGGTIIQYF. Written as DNA, the CDR3 is TGTGCCAGCAGCCAAGATGGGGGGACAATAATTCAGTACTTC.

The V gene is TRBV3-1 (or the pseudogene TRBV3-2), the J gene TRBJ2-1, with 7 bases matching TRBD1. The CDR3 spans 15 residues. J gave up 9 bases and V 3 bases, and 11 bases lay outside the gene matches. Germline CDR1 and CDR2: LGHDT and YNNKEL (reference sequence). This CDR3 reads CASSHVNQGESEQFF. The CDR3, as DNA: TGTGCCAGCAGCCATGTGAATCAGGGGGAGAGTGAGCAGTTCTTC.

The genes are TRBV7-9 and TRBJ2-1; the match to TRBD1 covers 7 bases. J lost 8 bases, V lost 2 bases, and 12 bases had no gene match. Germline V CDR1 and CDR2: SEHNR, FQNEAQ (reference sequence). This CDR3 region has 16 residues. This CDR3 is CASSLTQGMSLHEQFF. Written as DNA, the CDR3 is TGTGCCAGCAGCTTAACACAGGGGATGTCTCTTCATGAGCAGTTCTTC.

The J gene is TRBJ2-1, the V gene TRBV6-2 or TRBV6-3, with D perhaps being TRBD1 or TRBD2 (5 bases each). The length of the CDR3 is 14 residues. Looked up from germline, CDR1 is MNHEY and CDR2 is SVGEGT. V was clipped by 5 bases and J by 9 bases, with 17 bases between them. The CDR3: CASSRGWGWPEQFF. For the CDR3, the DNA is TGTGCCAGCAGTAGAGGGTGGGGGTGGCCTGAGCAGTTCTTC.

The J gene is TRBJ1-1, the V gene TRBV18, with TRBD1 identical over 9 bases. V lost 3 bases to trimming and J lost 8 bases; unmatched junction nucleotides: 10. CDR1 is KGHSH, CDR2 LQKENI, per germline. The CDR3 contains 15 residues. For the CDR3, the DNA is TGTGCCAGCTCACCCAACTCGGGACAGGGATCCGAAGCTTTCTTT. Translating it yields CASSPNSGQGSEAFF.

J is TRBJ2-2 and V is TRBV24-1; tentatively, D is TRBD1 (5 bases). This CDR3 is 13 amino acids long. Germline lookup yields CDR1 KGHDR and CDR2 SFDVKD. The germline V and J ends were trimmed by 5 bases and 7 bases, with 10 bases remaining between them. In DNA, the CDR3 is TGTGCCACCAGTGTAAGGGGAAACGGGGAGCTGTTTTTT. The encoded protein is CATSVRGNGELFF.

The chain carries TRBV29-1 and TRBJ2-7, with D tentatively TRBD1 (6 bases). CDR1 and CDR2 (germline): SQVTM, ANQGSEA. V lost 4 bases and J lost 0, with 10 bases in between. The CDR3 covers 13 residues. CDR3 sequence: CSVVQGYSYEQYF. In DNA, the CDR3 is TGCAGCGTTGTTCAGGGGTACTCCTACGAGCAGTACTTC.